The 28 T cell receptor beta chains below come from one sample, sequenced in a study of follicular helper T cells after annual influenza vaccination. Repertoires were generated with immunoSEQ multiplex PCR, while TCRdb's copy carries only in-frame clones and drops some. This repertoire shows around 2,800 clones, around 80% found once; its top ten account for 1.5%. Time point defined: 2014-2015 season, pre-vaccination. Here the sequenced sample was CXCR5+ CD38- circulating T follicular helper cells from blood, taken on the day of influenza vaccination. Documented subset: circulating Tfh, non-naive CD4+CXCR5+PD-1+ (ICOS+CD38+ or ICOS-CD38-). The receptor set was obtained from an adult who received the influenza vaccine.

The chain couples TRBV7-2 to TRBJ2-7; no definite D call. The length of the CDR3 is 12 residues. Deletions cut 5 bases from V and 0 bases from J, with 5 bases between. From germline, CDR1 is SGHTA and CDR2 FQGNSA. CDR3 protein: CASSRYSYEQYF. The DNA for the CDR3 is TGTGCCAGCAGCCGTTACTCCTACGAGCAGTACTTC.

The chain carries TRBV6-6 and TRBJ2-3; TRBD2 matches at 7 bases. Looked up from germline, CDR1 is MNHNY and CDR2 is SVGAGI (reference sequence). The CDR3 consists of 13 residues. With 6 bases clipped from V and 2 bases from J, the junction kept 2 bases outside the gene matches. DNA for the CDR3: TGTGCCAGCAGAAGCGGGGACACAGATACGCAGTATTTT. Its protein is CASRSGDTDTQYF.

The V gene is TRBV27, the J gene TRBJ1-5; 7 nucleotides align to TRBD1. The germline V gene encodes CDR1 MNHEY and CDR2 SMNVEV (reference sequence). Unmatched junction bases numbered 10, after V lost 5 bases and J lost 6 bases. CDR3 length equals 15 residues. The CDR3 sequence: CASSLGTDGGQPQHF. CDR3 sequence (DNA): TGTGCCAGCAGTCTAGGGACAGATGGAGGTCAGCCCCAGCATTTT.

This chain links TRBV28 with TRBJ1-2; D is uncertain. The CDR3 has 14 amino acids. In germline, CDR1 is MDHEN, CDR2 SYDVKM. Trimming removed 7 bases at V and 5 bases at J, with 17 bases between. The CDR3 coding sequence is TGTGCCAGCACCGTGGGTGGTTTTGAATATGGCTACACCTTC. Translating it yields CASTVGGFEYGYTF.

The rearrangement links TRBV10-3 to TRBJ2-7; D is undetermined. Germline-derived CDR1 and CDR2 are ENHRY and SYGVKD. The CDR3 has 14 residues. Trimming removed 3 bases from V and 1 base from J, with 10 bases in between. DNA for the CDR3: TGTGCCATCAGTGAACAGTCATCTTCCTACGAGCAGTACTTC. Encoded protein: CAISEQSSSYEQYF.

The V gene is TRBV19, the J gene TRBJ1-5; 9 bases are shared with TRBD1. With 7 bases clipped from V and 6 bases from J, the junction kept 7 bases outside the gene matches. The CDR3 consists of 14 residues. CDR1 and CDR2 from the germline V gene are LNHDA and SQIVND (reference sequence). The CDR3 spells CASIDRDRAQPQHF. CDR3 bases: TGTGCCAGTATCGACCGGGACAGGGCTCAGCCCCAGCATTTT.

The chain combines TRBV7-2 with TRBJ2-5; 7 bases align to TRBD1. Germline-derived CDR1 and CDR2 are SGHTA and FQGNSA. The CDR3 runs to 16 residues. V dropped 1 base and J dropped 5; count of bases not matched to a gene: 10. CDR3 residues: CASSLGNRGRGETQYF. CDR3 DNA sequence: TGTGCCAGCAGCTTAGGGAACAGGGGTAGGGGGGAGACCCAGTACTTC. Complete variable domain (other parts from reference TRBV7-2 and TRBJ2-5): GAGVSQSPSNKVTEKGKDVELRCDPISGHTALYWYRQSLGQGLEFLIYFQGNSAPDKSGLPSDRFSAERTGGSVSTLTIQRTQQEDSAVYLCASSLGNRGRGETQYFGPGTRLLVL.

The chain couples TRBV2 to TRBJ2-1; 12 nucleotides agree with TRBD1. The J segment lost 6 bases and the V segment lost 8 bases, leaving 5 bases of the junction unmatched. Germline assignment: CDR1 SNHLY and CDR2 FYNNEI. The CDR3 spans 14 residues. Written as DNA, the CDR3 is TGTGCCAGCGGAGGGACAGGGGGCTCCAATGAGCAGTTCTTC. Protein: CASGGTGGSNEQFF.

As for this clone: It is unclear where the CDR3 begins or ends on the DNA, so no DNA is shown, and the CDR3 is as TCRdb lists it. This chain links TRBV6-5 with TRBJ1-1. Looked up from germline, CDR1 is MNHEY and CDR2 is SVGAGI. The CDR3 adds up to 15 amino acids, both ends counted. CDR3 residues: CASSSSGAGSTEAFF.

This clone was observed a few times. The V call is TRBV5-1, the J call TRBJ2-7; D remains unclear. Germline V lookup: CDR1 SGHRS, CDR2 YFSETQ. The CDR3 runs 14 residues. The V end lost 2 bases, the J end lost 3 bases, and 12 bases lay between the germline ends. The CDR3 region has the DNA TGCGCCAGCAGCTTATCCGGGTTGGGCTACGAGCAGTACTTC. It encodes CASSLSGLGYEQYF.

V usage is TRBV2 and J usage is TRBJ2-7; D possibly corresponds to TRBD1 (5 bases). This CDR3 comprises 13 residues. V was pared by 4 bases and J by 4 bases, with 11 bases between. Germline-derived CDR1 and CDR2 are SNHLY and FYNNEI. The CDR3 protein is CASSVPGSYEQYF. The CDR3, as DNA: TGTGCCAGCAGTGTTCCAGGGTCGTACGAGCAGTACTTC. The whole variable domain, filled in from reference TRBV2 and TRBJ2-7, reads EPEVTQTPSHQVTQMGQEVILRCVPISNHLYFYWYRQILGQKVEFLVSFYNNEISEKSEIFDDQFSVERPDGSNFTLKIRSTKLEDSAMYFCASSVPGSYEQYFGPGTRLTVT.

This chain connects TRBV4-3 to TRBJ2-7; weak D call: TRBD2 (6 bases). There are 16 residues in the CDR3. Trimming pared 4 bases from V and 6 bases from J, leaving 22 bases between. Germline values: CDR1 LGHNA, CDR2 YSLEER. In DNA, the CDR3 is TGCGCCAGCAGCCCTCTCCTTGGGGGGACCTCCGGCGAGCAGTACTTC. This translates into CASSPLLGGTSGEQYF.

V is TRBV7-2 and J is TRBJ1-2; 7 nucleotides agree with TRBD1. Germline values: CDR1 SGHTA, CDR2 FQGNSA. Trimming took 4 bases from V and 6 from J; bases not matched to a gene: 11. The length of the CDR3 is 15 residues. The CDR3, as DNA: TGTGCCAGCAGCTGGCGGTCAGGGGGGGAGGATGGCTACACCTTC. Its protein product is CASSWRSGGEDGYTF.

This chain connects TRBV23-1 to TRBJ1-4, with 7 bases fitting TRBD1. TRBV23-1 is assigned to the ORF class and has an uncertain function. The CDR3 is made up of 16 amino acids. V was clipped by 2 bases and J by 5 bases; unmatched bases: 8. As DNA, the CDR3 is TGCGCCAGCAGTCAAAAGCAGGGGGTGGGAAATGAAAAACTGTTTTTT. This translates into CASSQKQGVGNEKLFF.

The CDR3 loop reads CASSYRDRLYSNQPQHF. The CDR3 coding sequence is TGTGCCAGCAGCTACCGGGACAGGCTTTATAGCAATCAGCCCCAGCATTTT. The chain uses TRBV5-6 and TRBJ1-5; 8 positions agree with TRBD1. The CDR3 runs 17 residues. Per the germline V gene, CDR1 is SGHDT and CDR2 is YYEEEE. V lost 3 bases, J lost 0 bases, and 8 bases stayed unmatched.

The rearrangement uses TRBV29-1 and TRBJ1-2; 10 positions match TRBD1. The germline gives CDR1 SQVTM, CDR2 ANQGSEA. The CDR3 consists of 12 residues. V trimming: 7 bases; J trimming: 8 bases; junction bases outside the gene matches: 7. Here the CDR3 reads CSARTGGGGYTF. CDR3 coding DNA: TGCAGCGCCCGGACAGGGGGAGGCGGCTACACCTTC.

This clone was seen a single time. The CDR3 bases are TGTGCCAGCAGCAAGACTGGTAGAGATGACGAGCAGTACTTC. It codes for CASSKTGRDDEQYF. This chain links TRBV4-2 with TRBJ2-7; no clear D gene. Trimming took 5 bases from V and 5 from J, leaving 16 bases between them. The germline gives CDR1 LGHNA, CDR2 YNFKEQ. CDR3 length: 14 residues.

The V call is TRBV25-1, the J call TRBJ2-2, with 8 bases identical to TRBD2. The CDR3 has 16 residues. V shed 3 bases, J shed 3 bases, and the junction held 6 bases outside the gene matches. The germline V gene has CDR1 MGHDK and CDR2 SYGVNS. In DNA, the CDR3 is TGTGCCAGCAGTGAGACGAGCGGGGGTCACACCGGGGAGCTGTTTTTT. Protein sequence: CASSETSGGHTGELFF.

This clone was counted between two and nine times. The chain links TRBV5-1 to TRBJ1-6; D unresolved. This CDR3 spans 16 amino acids. Trimming removed 0 bases at V and 7 bases at J, with 14 bases between. CDR1 is SGHRS, CDR2 YFSETQ, per germline. CDR3 DNA: TGCGCCAGCAGCTTGGCCCCGGGAGGGCTGAATTCACCCCTCCACTTT. Translation gives CASSLAPGGLNSPLHF.

The chain couples TRBV5-8 to TRBJ2-3; TRBD2 matches 7 bases. Germline values: CDR1 SGHTS, CDR2 YDEGEE. J was trimmed by 4 bases and V by 4 bases; bases with no gene match: 12. The CDR3 sequence is 16 residues long. The chain's CDR3 is CASSPSLRGTADTQYF. The DNA of the CDR3 is TGTGCCAGCAGCCCGAGTCTGCGGGGGACTGCAGATACGCAGTATTTT.

This clone was picked up one time. This chain uses TRBV4-1 with TRBJ1-2; D unresolved. The ends were cut back, 4 bases at V and 3 bases at J, with 21 bases in the middle. The germline V gene encodes CDR1 MGHRA and CDR2 YSYEKL. The CDR3 has 17 amino acids. CDR3 protein: CASSPPAAGLGHYGYTF. CDR3 bases: TGCGCCAGCAGCCCACCCGCGGCGGGGTTAGGGCACTATGGCTACACCTTC.

In nucleotides, the CDR3 is TGTGCCAGCGGGCAGGGCCCCACAGATACGCAGTATTTT. Translation: CASGQGPTDTQYF. The chain couples TRBV7-2 to TRBJ2-3; D perhaps matches TRBD1 (5 bases). Germline CDR1 and CDR2: SGHTA and FQGNSA. V gave up 8 bases and J gave up 2 bases, with 11 bases separating them. CDR3 size: 13 residues. Full variable domain (outside the CDR3, taken from reference TRBV7-2 and TRBJ2-3): GAGVSQSPSNKVTEKGKDVELRCDPISGHTALYWYRQSLGQGLEFLIYFQGNSAPDKSGLPSDRFSAERTGGSVSTLTIQRTQQEDSAVYLCASGQGPTDTQYFGPGTRLTVL.

This clone was seen a single time. The V call is TRBV7-9, the J call TRBJ1-2; D not certain. The CDR3 contains 14 residues. The V gene's germline CDR1 is SEHNR and CDR2 FQNEAQ (reference sequence). The ends were cut back, 6 bases at V and 3 bases at J, with 14 bases in the middle. For the CDR3, the DNA is TGTGCCAGCAGACCCTCCGGGGTTGACTATGGCTACACCTTC. It translates to CASRPSGVDYGYTF.

This chain links TRBV7-9 with TRBJ2-7; D gene uncertain. The V gene lost 1 base and the J gene lost 2 bases, with 6 bases spanning the gap. The CDR3 loop spans 13 amino acids. Germline-derived CDR1 and CDR2 are SEHNR and FQNEAQ (reference sequence). The CDR3 coding sequence is TGTGCCAGCAGCTTAGAGGGCCCCTACGAGCAGTACTTC. Its protein product is CASSLEGPYEQYF.

The J gene is TRBJ2-6, the V gene TRBV13, with 9 positions matching TRBD1. Trimming at V came to 4 bases and at J to 1 base, leaving 5 bases not matched to a gene. This CDR3 contains 17 residues. Germline-derived CDR1 and CDR2 are PRHDT and FYEKMQ (reference sequence). CDR3 sequence: CASSSDRGRSGANVLTF. The CDR3 region has the DNA TGTGCCAGCAGCTCGGACAGGGGCCGATCTGGGGCCAACGTCCTGACTTTC.

The chain recombines TRBV5-1 with TRBJ2-7, with D tentatively TRBD1 (5 bases). CDR3 length: 14 residues. CDR1 is SGHRS and CDR2 is YFSETQ in the germline V gene. V lost 2 bases and J lost 0, with 9 bases in between. The DNA of the CDR3 is TGCGCCAGCAGCTTACAGGTAACCTCCTACGAGCAGTACTTC. As protein: CASSLQVTSYEQYF.

J is TRBJ2-3 and V is TRBV21-1. TRBV21-1 is labeled a pseudogene. The CDR3 contains 17 residues. The CDR3 spells CASSTLLGRPSTDTQYF. CDR3 coding DNA: TGTGCCAGCAGCACCCTATTAGGAAGACCTAGCACAGATACGCAGTATTTT.

This clone occurred once. The chain recombines TRBV18 with TRBJ2-5, with 8 bases that match TRBD2. Germline values: CDR1 KGHSH, CDR2 LQKENI. The V and J ends lost 2 bases and 8 bases, in that order; junction bases with no gene match: 7. There are 14 residues in the CDR3. The DNA for the CDR3 is TGTGCCAGCTCACCAGTAGCGGGGAATCCTACCCAGTACTTC. Protein product: CASSPVAGNPTQYF.